One and the same sample provided the 6 T cell receptor beta chains below, sequenced in a study of identical twins. TCRdb reprocessed the 5' RACE reads via MiXCR and lists one record per CDR3 protein. The table includes just under 550,000 distinct CDR3 sequences, approximately 16% detected once. The same sample was also used in a study of yellow fever vaccine responses in identical twins.

The sequenced material came from CD4+ T cells sorted from blood. The receptors shown here come from a woman between 18 and 29 years old in good health.

This clonotype was detected only a few times. The chain carries TRBV6-1 and TRBJ2-3, with TRBD2 as a possible D gene (5 bases). CDR1 and CDR2 from the germline V gene are MNHNS and SASEGT. This CDR3 is 18 amino acids long. The V and J ends lost 0 bases and 4 bases respectively, with 20 bases between them. The CDR3 DNA reads TGTGCCAGCAGTGAAGCTCTACTGAGCGGAGTGGGTCCAGATACGCAGTATTTT. Translated: CASSEALLSGVGPDTQYF.

This clonotype showed up many times. The CDR3 loop reads CSARPMGREVQYF. The CDR3 bases are TGCAGTGCTAGACCCATGGGCAGGGAGGTTCAGTACTTC. V and J are TRBV20-1 and TRBJ2-4; D is possibly TRBD2 (6 bases). Looked up from germline, CDR1 is DFQATT and CDR2 is SNEGSKA (reference sequence). The CDR3 runs to 13 residues. V was cut by 2 bases and J by 11 bases, with 16 bases left in between.

The table lists this clonotype with a few counts. CDR3 protein: CAISEVDRFYGYTF. The CDR3 DNA sequence: TGTGCCATCAGTGAGGTGGACAGGTTCTATGGCTACACCTTC. J is TRBJ1-2 and V is TRBV10-3, with TRBD1 matching over 7 bases. The CDR3 length is 14 residues. After removal of 2 bases from V and 4 bases from J, the junction contained 4 bases not matched to a gene. From germline, CDR1 is ENHRY and CDR2 SYGVKD.

The chain combines TRBV5-1 with TRBJ2-1, with 13 bases identical to TRBD2. Germline CDR1 SGHRS, CDR2 YFSETQ. J was trimmed by 6 bases and V by 4 bases; bases with no gene match: 4. CDR3 length: 15 amino acids. The CDR3 coding sequence is TGCGCCAGCAGCCACAGGACTAGCGGGAGCAATGAGCAGTTCTTC. Its protein is CASSHRTSGSNEQFF.

This clonotype has a handful of counts. This chain links TRBV11-2 with TRBJ2-1, with 7 bases lining up with TRBD2. V shed 6 bases and J 3 bases; nucleotides not matched to a gene: 2. CDR3 length: 13 residues. Germline CDR1 and CDR2: SGHAT and FQNNGV. CDR3 in amino acids: CASSGGVYNEQFF. CDR3 sequence (DNA): TGTGCCAGCAGTGGGGGGGTCTACAATGAGCAGTTCTTC.

This sequence joins TRBV20-1 and TRBJ2-7; D may match TRBD1 or TRBD2 (5 bases each). V was clipped by 5 bases and J by 2 bases, with 13 bases between them. Germline V gives CDR1 DFQATT, CDR2 SNEGSKA (reference sequence). The CDR3 is made up of 13 amino acids. The CDR3 reads CSAGRDRTYEQYF. CDR3 sequence (DNA): TGCAGTGCTGGCCGGGACCGAACCTACGAGCAGTACTTC.